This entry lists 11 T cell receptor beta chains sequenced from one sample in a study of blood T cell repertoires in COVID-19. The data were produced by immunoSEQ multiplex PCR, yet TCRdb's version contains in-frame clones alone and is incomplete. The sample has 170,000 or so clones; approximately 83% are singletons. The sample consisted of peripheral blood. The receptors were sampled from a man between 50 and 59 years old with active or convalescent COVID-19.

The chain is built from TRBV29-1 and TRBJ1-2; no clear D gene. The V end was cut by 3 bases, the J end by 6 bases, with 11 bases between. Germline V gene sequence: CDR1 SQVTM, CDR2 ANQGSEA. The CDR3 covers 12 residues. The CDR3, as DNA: TGCAGCGTTGACCAGGACTTCGATGGCTACACCTTC. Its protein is CSVDQDFDGYTF. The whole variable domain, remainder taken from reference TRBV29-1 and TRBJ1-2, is SAVISQKPSRDICQRGTSLTIQCQVDSQVTMMFWYRQQPGQSLTLIATANQGSEATYESGFVIDKFPISRPNLTFSTLTVSNMSPEDSSIYLCSVDQDFDGYTFGSGTRLTVV.

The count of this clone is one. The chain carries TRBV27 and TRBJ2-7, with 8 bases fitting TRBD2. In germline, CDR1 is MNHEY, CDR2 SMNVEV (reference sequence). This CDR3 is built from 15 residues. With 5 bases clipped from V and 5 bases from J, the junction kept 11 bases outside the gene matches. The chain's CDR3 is CASSPLGAGADEQYF. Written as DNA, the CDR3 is TGTGCCAGCAGTCCCTTAGGAGCGGGAGCAGACGAGCAGTACTTC.

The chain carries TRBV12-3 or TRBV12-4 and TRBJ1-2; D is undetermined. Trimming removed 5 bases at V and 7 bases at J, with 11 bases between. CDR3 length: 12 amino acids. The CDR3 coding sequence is TGTGCCAGCAGTCCCGGGTATGTTGGCTACACCTTC. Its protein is CASSPGYVGYTF.

CDR3 DNA: TGTGCCAGCAGCAAACTAGCGGGTTCCTACAATGAGCAGTTCTTC. As protein: CASSKLAGSYNEQFF. The genes are TRBV3-1 (or the pseudogene TRBV3-2) and TRBJ2-1; 9 nucleotides agree with TRBD2. Germline V gives CDR1 LGHDT, CDR2 YNNKEL (reference sequence). The CDR3 is made up of 15 amino acids. V shed 5 bases and J 1 base; nucleotides not matched to a gene: 3.

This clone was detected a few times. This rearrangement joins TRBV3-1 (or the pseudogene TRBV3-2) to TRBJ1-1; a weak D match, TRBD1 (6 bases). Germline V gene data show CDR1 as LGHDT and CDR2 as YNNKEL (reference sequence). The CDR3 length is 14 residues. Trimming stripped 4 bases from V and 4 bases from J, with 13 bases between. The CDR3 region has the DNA TGTGCCAGCAGCCCGGGGTTAGGGGGCACTGAAGCTTTCTTT. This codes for CASSPGLGGTEAFF.

The CDR3 region has the DNA TGTGCCAGCAGCTTAAGGCCCGCTGGCTGGGAGACCCAGTACTTC. Residues: CASSLRPAGWETQYF. This chain joins TRBV7-3 and TRBJ2-5; D not certain. CDR3 length: 15 amino acids. With 1 base removed from V and 5 bases from J, the gap between germline ends came to 14 bases. Germline values: CDR1 SGHTA, CDR2 FQGTGA.

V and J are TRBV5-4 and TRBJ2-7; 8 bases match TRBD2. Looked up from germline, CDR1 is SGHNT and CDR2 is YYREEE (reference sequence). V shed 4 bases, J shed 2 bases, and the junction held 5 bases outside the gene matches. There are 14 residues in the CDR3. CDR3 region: CASSDASGPYEQYF. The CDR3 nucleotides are TGTGCCAGCAGCGATGCTAGCGGGCCCTACGAGCAGTACTTC.

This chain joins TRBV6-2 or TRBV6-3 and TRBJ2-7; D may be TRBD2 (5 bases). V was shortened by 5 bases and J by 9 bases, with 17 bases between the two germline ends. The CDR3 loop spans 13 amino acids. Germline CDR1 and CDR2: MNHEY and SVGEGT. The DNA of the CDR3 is TGTGCCAGCAGTCGGACTGAGTCGAGCTGGCAGTACTTC. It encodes CASSRTESSWQYF.

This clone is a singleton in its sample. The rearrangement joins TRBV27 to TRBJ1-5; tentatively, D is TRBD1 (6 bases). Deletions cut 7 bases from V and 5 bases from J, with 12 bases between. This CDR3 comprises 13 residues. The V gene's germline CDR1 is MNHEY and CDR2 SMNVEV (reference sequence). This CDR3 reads CASIRTDDQPQHF. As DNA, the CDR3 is TGTGCCAGCATCCGGACAGACGATCAGCCCCAGCATTTT.

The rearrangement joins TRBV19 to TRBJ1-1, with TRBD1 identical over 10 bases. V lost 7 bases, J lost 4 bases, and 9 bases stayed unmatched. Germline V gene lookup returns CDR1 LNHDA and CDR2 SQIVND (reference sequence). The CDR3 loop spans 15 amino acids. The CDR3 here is CASTWTGGVGTEAFF. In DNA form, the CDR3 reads TGTGCCAGTACCTGGACAGGGGGAGTAGGCACTGAAGCTTTCTTT.

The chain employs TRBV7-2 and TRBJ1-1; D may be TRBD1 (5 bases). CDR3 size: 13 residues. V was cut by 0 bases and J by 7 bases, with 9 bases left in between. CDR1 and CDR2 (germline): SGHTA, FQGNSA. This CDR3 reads CASSLAGTGEAFF. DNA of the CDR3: TGTGCCAGCAGCTTAGCGGGGACTGGTGAAGCTTTCTTT.